The 21 T cell receptor beta chains in this list originate from one sample, sequenced in a study of blood T cells in healthy people across ages. Sample-barcoded 5' priming and a J-beta primer mix drove a second PCR of roughly 6 to 12 cycles. Each CDR3 protein gets one entry after TCRdb re-called the 5' RACE reads with MiXCR. The sample records fewer than 800,000 distinct CDR3 sequences, approximately 29% being singletons. The specimen sequenced was blood. The receptors come from a woman aged 80 or over in good health.

Ten or more counts support this clonotype. CDR3 sequence reads: CAISEMTSGGAVTDTQYF. CDR3 bases: TGTGCCATCAGTGAGATGACTAGCGGGGGGGCGGTCACAGATACGCAGTATTTT. The V and J genes are TRBV10-3 and TRBJ2-3, with TRBD2 matching 14 bases. V was clipped by 2 bases and J by 2 bases; unmatched bases: 6. The germline gives CDR1 ENHRY, CDR2 SYGVKD. This CDR3 has 18 amino acids.

This clonotype occurred a few times. The chain uses TRBV30 and TRBJ1-1, with D perhaps matching TRBD1 (5 bases). Looked up from germline, CDR1 is GTSNPN and CDR2 is SVGIG (reference sequence). Trimming cost V 2 bases and J 5 bases, with 12 bases left between them. The CDR3 covers 13 residues. The DNA for the CDR3 is TGTGCCTGGAGTAACGGGGGAGGGACTGAAGCTTTCTTT. Translation gives CAWSNGGGTEAFF.

This clonotype was recorded at least ten times. V usage is TRBV6-5 and J usage is TRBJ2-7; weak D call: TRBD2 (7 bases). Trimming removed 0 bases at V and 5 bases at J, with 17 bases between. CDR3 size: 16 residues. CDR1 and CDR2 (germline): MNHEY, SVGAGI. CDR3 loop: CASSYSMAGARDEQYF. CDR3 in DNA: TGTGCCAGCAGTTACTCGATGGCGGGGGCTAGGGACGAGCAGTACTTC.

In its sample, this clonotype was seen a few times. The rearrangement uses TRBV18 and TRBJ1-1; a weak D match, TRBD1 (6 bases). Trimming removed 0 bases from V and 10 bases from J, with 18 bases in between. CDR3 length: 15 residues. From germline, CDR1 is KGHSH and CDR2 LQKENI. CDR3 DNA sequence: TGTGCCAGCTCACCACCCCCAGGGGCGTTGGAAGGAGCTTTCTTT. Translation gives CASSPPPGALEGAFF.

This clonotype has at least ten counts. The gene calls are TRBV29-1 and TRBJ2-3, with D possibly TRBD2 on 5 matching bases. Germline V gives CDR1 SQVTM, CDR2 ANQGSEA. This CDR3 contains 16 residues. V shed 3 bases and J shed 0 bases, with 16 bases lying between them. The chain's CDR3 is CSVDGGGRSSTDTQYF. CDR3 nucleotide sequence: TGCAGCGTTGACGGTGGCGGGCGCTCTAGCACAGATACGCAGTATTTT.

There are many counts of this clonotype. J is TRBJ2-1 and V is TRBV5-4; the match to TRBD2 covers 12 bases. Germline trimming cut 4 bases from V and 8 bases from J; bases unmatched to any gene: 10. CDR3 length: 16 amino acids. CDR1 SGHNT and CDR2 YYREEE come from the germline V gene (reference sequence). The chain's CDR3 is CASSGRTSGIKDEQFF. DNA for the CDR3: TGTGCCAGCAGCGGCAGGACTAGCGGGATAAAGGATGAGCAGTTCTTC.

This chain links TRBV9 with TRBJ2-3; a possible D gene is TRBD2 (5 bases). Looked up from germline, CDR1 is SGDLS and CDR2 is YYNGEE. The CDR3 consists of 16 residues. With 0 bases removed from V and 2 bases from J, the gap between germline ends came to 13 bases. The CDR3 DNA reads as TGTGCCAGCAGCGTAGAACCTAGCAACCTCACAGATACGCAGTATTTT. Translated, it gives CASSVEPSNLTDTQYF.

This clonotype came up many times. A much larger clone differs by one base, so this may be a read error. This chain uses TRBV24-1 with TRBJ2-7, with D possibly matching TRBD2 (6 bases). Germline V gene data show CDR1 as KGHDR and CDR2 as SFDVKD. The CDR3 consists of 13 residues. V lost 3 bases to trimming and J lost 7 bases, with 12 bases between them. This chain's CDR3 is CATSDGGYNEQYF. For the CDR3, the DNA is TGTGCCACCAGTGATGGAGGGTACAATGAGCAGTACTTC.

J is TRBJ1-1 and V is TRBV7-2; weak D call: TRBD1 (6 bases). Germline loops: CDR1 SGHTA, CDR2 FQGNSA. The CDR3 is made up of 15 amino acids. Trimming took off 1 base at V and 3 bases at J, with 12 bases between the two ends. CDR3 sequence reads: CASSLEGGFYTEAFF. The CDR3 DNA reads as TGTGCCAGCAGCTTAGAGGGGGGTTTTTACACTGAAGCTTTCTTT.

On this clonotype itself: Given a much more abundant clone one base away, this may be a read error. The chain combines TRBV6-1 with TRBJ1-1; D is unresolved. The CDR3 runs 13 residues. The germline V gene encodes CDR1 MNHNS and CDR2 SASEGT. The V and J ends lost 3 bases and 4 bases respectively, with 9 bases between them. CDR3: CASSEAVGTEAFF. CDR3 bases: TGTGCCAGCAGTGAGGCAGTTGGCACTGAAGCTTTCTTT.

Regarding this clonotype: A much larger clone is a single base away; this may be a read error. The conserved phenylalanine or tryptophan normally closing the CDR3 is absent here, so this likely arose from a read error. The CDR3 loop is CASSFGRGTTDTQYS. Written as DNA, the CDR3 is TGTGCCAGCAGTTTTGGGCGGGGGACCACAGATACGCAGTATTCT. The rearrangement uses TRBV12-3 or TRBV12-4 and TRBJ2-3; 7 bases map to TRBD2. This CDR3 comprises 15 residues. J gave up 2 bases and V 3 bases, and 5 bases lay outside the gene matches.

This clonotype has a handful of counts. The gene calls are TRBV7-2 and TRBJ2-2; the match to TRBD1 covers 11 bases. The CDR3 runs to 15 residues. Germline lookup yields CDR1 SGHTA and CDR2 FQGNSA. V shed 5 bases, J shed 7 bases, and the junction held 6 bases outside the gene matches. The DNA for the CDR3 is TGTGCCAGCAGCCACCGGACAGGGGGCAACGGGGAGCTGTTTTTT. Protein: CASSHRTGGNGELFF.

This clonotype was seen at least ten times. The J gene is TRBJ2-7, the V gene TRBV6-1; D gene uncertain. V was clipped by 5 bases and J by 2 bases, with 10 bases between them. CDR1 is MNHNS, CDR2 SASEGT, per germline. This CDR3 is built from 13 residues. In DNA, the CDR3 is TGTGCCAGCAGTATGTTTGCGGCCTACGAGCAGTACTTC. This gives the protein CASSMFAAYEQYF.

This clonotype was observed at least ten times. V gene TRBV3-1 combines with J gene TRBJ2-3; D unresolved. Trimming took off 4 bases at V and 4 bases at J, with 12 bases between the two ends. CDR3 length equals 14 residues. Germline V gives CDR1 LGHDT, CDR2 YNNKEL (reference sequence). As DNA, the CDR3 is TGTGCCAGCAGCCTTAAGACCGGGTCAGATACGCAGTATTTT. Amino acid sequence: CASSLKTGSDTQYF.

The table lists this clonotype with many counts. This chain uses TRBV5-1 with TRBJ2-3; 9 bases map to TRBD1. V shed 4 bases and J 4 bases; nucleotides not matched to a gene: 10. The CDR3 is made up of 16 amino acids. Germline values: CDR1 SGHRS, CDR2 YFSETQ. CDR3 nucleotide sequence: TGCGCCAGCAGCGCACCGGGACAGGGTAATCCAGATACGCAGTATTTT. It encodes CASSAPGQGNPDTQYF.

Details on this clonotype: A much larger clone lies one base from this, so it may be a read error. The chain links TRBV6-2 or TRBV6-3 to TRBJ2-1, with D perhaps TRBD1 or TRBD2 (7 bases each). Trimming pared 4 bases from V and 9 bases from J, leaving 19 bases between. In germline, CDR1 is MNHEY, CDR2 SVGEGT. The CDR3 sequence is 15 residues long. CDR3 region: CASSFRDSGGGEQFF. The DNA for the CDR3 is TGTGCCAGCAGTTTTCGGGACTCAGGGGGGGGTGAGCAGTTCTTC.

This chain connects TRBV5-1 to TRBJ2-1, with 11 bases identical to TRBD2. V gave up 5 bases and J gave up 13 bases; unmatched junction bases: 17. Germline CDR1 reads SGHRS; CDR2 reads YFSETQ. The CDR3 consists of 16 residues. This chain's CDR3 is CASSAGLAVNQETQFF. The CDR3 DNA sequence: TGCGCCAGCAGTGCGGGACTAGCGGTAAACCAAGAGACCCAGTTCTTC.

This clonotype has only one observation. This chain joins TRBV7-3 and TRBJ2-1, with a weak D call TRBD2 (6 bases). Germline CDR1 reads SGHTA; CDR2 reads FQGTGA. The CDR3 runs to 13 residues. V lost 0 bases and J 12 bases, leaving 12 bases between the germline ends. CDR3 in amino acids: CASSLTPLASQFF. CDR3 bases: TGTGCCAGCAGCTTAACTCCGCTAGCGTCGCAGTTCTTC.

About this clonotype: One base away lies a much larger clone, so this may be a sequencing read error. The V call is TRBV5-4, the J call TRBJ2-1; D tentatively fits TRBD1 or TRBD2 (6 bases each). This CDR3 region has 15 residues. Germline CDR1 and CDR2: SGHNT and YYREEE (reference sequence). The DNA for the CDR3 is TGTGTCAGCAGCTTACCCCGGGGGCCTTCCCCTGAGCAGTTCTTC. This codes for CVSSLPRGPSPEQFF.

This clonotype was picked up many times. The chain combines TRBV20-1 with TRBJ2-7; 9 bases align to TRBD1. V lost 1 base and J lost 2; bases outside the gene matches: 9. Germline loops: CDR1 DFQATT, CDR2 SNEGSKA (reference sequence). CDR3 length equals 16 residues. Here the CDR3 reads CSARGGTGGITYEQYF. DNA of the CDR3: TGCAGTGCTAGAGGGGGAACAGGGGGCATCACCTACGAGCAGTACTTC.

This clonotype was seen many times. The chain recombines TRBV28 with TRBJ2-2, with D unresolved. This CDR3 contains 11 residues. CDR1 is MDHEN and CDR2 is SYDVKM in the germline V gene. The V end lost 6 bases, the J end lost 3 bases, and 2 bases lay between the germline ends. The CDR3 protein is CASRDTGELFF. The CDR3, as DNA: TGTGCCAGCAGGGACACCGGGGAGCTGTTTTTT.